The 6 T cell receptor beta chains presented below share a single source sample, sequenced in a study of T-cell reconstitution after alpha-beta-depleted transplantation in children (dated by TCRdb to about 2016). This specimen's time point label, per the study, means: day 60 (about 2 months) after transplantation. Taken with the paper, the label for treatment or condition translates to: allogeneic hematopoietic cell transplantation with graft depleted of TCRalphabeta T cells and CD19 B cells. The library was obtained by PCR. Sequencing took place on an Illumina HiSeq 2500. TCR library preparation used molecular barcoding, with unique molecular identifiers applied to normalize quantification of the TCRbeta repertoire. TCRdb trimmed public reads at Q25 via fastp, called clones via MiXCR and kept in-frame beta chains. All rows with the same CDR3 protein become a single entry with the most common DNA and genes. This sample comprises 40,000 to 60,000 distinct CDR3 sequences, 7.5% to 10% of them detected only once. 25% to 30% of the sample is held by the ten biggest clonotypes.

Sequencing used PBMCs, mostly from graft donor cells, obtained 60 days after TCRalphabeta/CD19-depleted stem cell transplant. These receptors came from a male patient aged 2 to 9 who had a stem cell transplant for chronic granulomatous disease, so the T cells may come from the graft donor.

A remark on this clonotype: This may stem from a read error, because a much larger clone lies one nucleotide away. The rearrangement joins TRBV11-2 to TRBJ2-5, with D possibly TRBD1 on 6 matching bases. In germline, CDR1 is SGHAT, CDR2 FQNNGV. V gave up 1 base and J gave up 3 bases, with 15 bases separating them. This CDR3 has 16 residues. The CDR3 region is CASSLVCRGKEETQYF. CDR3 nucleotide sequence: TGTGCCAGCAGCTTAGTGTGCAGGGGCAAGGAAGAGACCCAGTACTTC.

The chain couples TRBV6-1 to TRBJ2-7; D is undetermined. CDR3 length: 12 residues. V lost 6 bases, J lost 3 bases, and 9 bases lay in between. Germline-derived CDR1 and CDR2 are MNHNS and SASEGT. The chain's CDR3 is CASSPSFYEQYF. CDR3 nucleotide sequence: TGTGCCAGCAGCCCCTCGTTCTACGAGCAGTACTTC.

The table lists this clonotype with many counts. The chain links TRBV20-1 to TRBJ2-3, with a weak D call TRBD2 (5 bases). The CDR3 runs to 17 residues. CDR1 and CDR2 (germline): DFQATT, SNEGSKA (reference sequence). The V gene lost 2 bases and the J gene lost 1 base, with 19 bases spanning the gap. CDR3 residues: CSARNPLTSGGTDTQYF. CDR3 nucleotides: TGCAGTGCTAGAAACCCCTTGACAAGCGGCGGCACAGATACGCAGTATTTT.

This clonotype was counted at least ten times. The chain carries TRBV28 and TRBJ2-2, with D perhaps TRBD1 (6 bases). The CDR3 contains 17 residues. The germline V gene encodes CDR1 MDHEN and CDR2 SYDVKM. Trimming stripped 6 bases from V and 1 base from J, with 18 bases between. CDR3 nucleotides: TGTGCCAGCAGAGAGAGCCAGGGACATAAGAACACCGGGGAGCTGTTTTTT. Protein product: CASRESQGHKNTGELFF. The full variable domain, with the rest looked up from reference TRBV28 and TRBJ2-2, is DVKVTQSSRYLVKRTGEKVFLECVQDMDHENMFWYRQDPGLGLRLIYFSYDVKMKEKGDIPEGYSVSREKKERFSLILESASTNQTSMYLCASRESQGHKNTGELFFGEGSRLTVL.

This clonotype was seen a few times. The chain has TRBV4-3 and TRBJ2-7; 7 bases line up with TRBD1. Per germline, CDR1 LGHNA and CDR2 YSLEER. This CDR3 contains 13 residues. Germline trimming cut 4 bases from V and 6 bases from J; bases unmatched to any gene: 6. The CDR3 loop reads CASSPTGDGEQYF. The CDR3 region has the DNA TGCGCCAGCAGCCCCACAGGGGATGGCGAGCAGTACTTC.

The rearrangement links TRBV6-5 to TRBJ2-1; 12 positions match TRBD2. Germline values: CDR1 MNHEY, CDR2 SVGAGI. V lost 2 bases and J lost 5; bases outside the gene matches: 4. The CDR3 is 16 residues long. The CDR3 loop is CASSYVGLAGNNEQFF. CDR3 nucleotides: TGTGCCAGCAGTTACGTTGGACTAGCGGGAAACAATGAGCAGTTCTTC.